This is a list of T cell receptor beta chains from one sample in a study of blood T cell repertoires in COVID-19. Sequenced by immunoSEQ multiplex PCR; TCRdb stores in-frame clones only, minus some. The sample gives 90,000 to 120,000 clones, 75% to 95% of which show up once; around 1.2% is in the top ten. The material sequenced was peripheral blood. The receptors stem from a woman aged 30 to 39 with acute or convalescent COVID-19. Both conserved end residues are part of each CDR3. Each record gives: clone size, V gene, J gene, D gene, CDR3 protein, CDR3 DNA. D genes are given only for firm matches. The listing skips clone size in some rows; elsewhere it reads once, few, many or a size class.

clone size: -; V gene: TRBV24-1; J gene: TRBJ2-1; D gene: TRBD2; CDR3 protein: CATSEAGVEFF; CDR3 DNA: TGTGCCACCAGTGAAGCGGGGGTGGAGTTCTTC
clone size: -; V gene: TRBV5-4; J gene: TRBJ2-4; D gene: TRBD2; CDR3 protein: CASSSGGLAKNIQYF; CDR3 DNA: TGTGCCAGCAGCTCGGGGGGACTAGCCAAAAACATTCAGTACTTC
clone size: -; V gene: TRBV5-4; J gene: TRBJ2-3; D gene: TRBD2; CDR3 protein: CASSSGLAGGQDTQYF; CDR3 DNA: TGTGCCAGCAGCTCCGGACTAGCGGGGGGGCAAGATACGCAGTATTTT
clone size: -; V gene: TRBV7-2; J gene: TRBJ2-7; D gene: TRBD1; CDR3 protein: CASSPAGTGLYEQYF; CDR3 DNA: TGTGCCAGCAGCCCGGCCGGGACAGGACTATACGAGCAGTACTTC
clone size: -; V gene: TRBV28; J gene: TRBJ2-4; D gene: -; CDR3 protein: CASSFAGLGGAENIQYF; CDR3 DNA: TGTGCCAGCAGTTTTGCTGGTCTTGGGGGGGCCGAAAACATTCAGTACTTC
clone size: -; V gene: TRBV4-3; J gene: TRBJ1-1; D gene: TRBD1; CDR3 protein: CASSQVSQGATEAFF; CDR3 DNA: TGCGCCAGCAGCCAGGTGTCACAGGGGGCCACTGAAGCTTTCTTT
clone size: -; V gene: TRBV12-3/TRBV12-4; J gene: TRBJ1-1; D gene: -; CDR3 protein: CASSLLRVEAFF; CDR3 DNA: TGTGCCAGCAGTTTATTGAGAGTCGAAGCTTTCTTT
clone size: -; V gene: TRBV7-2; J gene: TRBJ2-1; D gene: -; CDR3 protein: CASSYNGGSYNEQFF; CDR3 DNA: TGTGCCAGCAGCTATAACGGGGGAAGCTACAATGAGCAGTTCTTC
clone size: -; V gene: TRBV30; J gene: TRBJ2-1; D gene: -; CDR3 protein: CAWSVLLLREQFF; CDR3 DNA: TGTGCCTGGAGTGTACTTTTGCTTCGGGAGCAGTTCTTC
clone size: -; V gene: TRBV11-3; J gene: TRBJ2-7; D gene: TRBD2; CDR3 protein: CASSVGTSGGGYEQYF; CDR3 DNA: TGTGCCAGCAGCGTCGGGACTAGCGGGGGTGGGTACGAGCAGTACTTC
clone size: once; V gene: TRBV14; J gene: TRBJ1-1; D gene: -; CDR3 protein: CASSQVYRSNTEAFF; CDR3 DNA: TGTGCCAGCAGCCAAGTCTACAGGTCGAACACTGAAGCTTTCTTT
clone size: -; V gene: TRBV19; J gene: TRBJ1-4; D gene: -; CDR3 protein: CASSIGGEKLFF; CDR3 DNA: TGTGCCAGTAGTATAGGCGGCGAAAAACTGTTTTTT
clone size: once; V gene: TRBV4-2; J gene: TRBJ2-2; D gene: TRBD1; CDR3 protein: CATQGAGELFF; CDR3 DNA: TGTGCCACTCAGGGGGCCGGGGAGCTGTTTTTT
clone size: -; V gene: TRBV5-1; J gene: TRBJ1-2; D gene: TRBD1; CDR3 protein: CASSLETGDGYTF; CDR3 DNA: TGCGCCAGCAGCTTGGAGACAGGGGACGGCTACACCTTC
clone size: once; V gene: TRBV3-1/TRBV3-2; J gene: TRBJ2-7; D gene: -; CDR3 protein: CASSQRSTRLHEQYF; CDR3 DNA: TGTGCCAGCAGCCAACGCTCGACTAGGCTCCACGAGCAGTACTTC
clone size: -; V gene: TRBV5-6; J gene: TRBJ2-5; D gene: TRBD2; CDR3 protein: CASSLAFEGLGGETQYF; CDR3 DNA: TGTGCCAGCAGCTTGGCTTTTGAGGGACTAGGGGGGGAGACCCAGTACTTC
clone size: -; V gene: TRBV7-9; J gene: TRBJ2-6; D gene: -; CDR3 protein: CASSLGWGRGSGANVLTF; CDR3 DNA: TGTGCCAGCAGCTTAGGTTGGGGTCGGGGCTCTGGGGCCAACGTCCTGACTTTC
clone size: -; V gene: TRBV6-5; J gene: TRBJ2-7; D gene: TRBD2; CDR3 protein: CATTGTTYYEQYF; CDR3 DNA: TGTGCCACAACCGGGACTACCTATTACGAGCAGTACTTC
clone size: -; V gene: TRBV6-5; J gene: TRBJ2-7; D gene: TRBD1; CDR3 protein: CASSPGQGGYEQYF; CDR3 DNA: TGTGCCAGCAGCCCCGGACAGGGGGGATACGAGCAGTACTTC
clone size: -; V gene: TRBV7-8; J gene: TRBJ1-5; D gene: TRBD1; CDR3 protein: CASSHDRGGQPQHF; CDR3 DNA: TGTGCCAGCAGCCACGACAGGGGAGGTCAGCCCCAGCATTTT
clone size: few; V gene: TRBV7-2; J gene: TRBJ2-5; D gene: TRBD2; CDR3 protein: CASSLGLAGGGETQYF; CDR3 DNA: TGTGCCAGCAGCTTAGGACTAGCGGGAGGAGGAGAGACCCAGTACTTC
clone size: -; V gene: TRBV5-5; J gene: TRBJ1-2; D gene: -; CDR3 protein: CASSLDPQYTNYGYTF; CDR3 DNA: TGTGCCAGCAGCTTGGATCCCCAGTACACTAACTATGGCTACACCTTC
clone size: -; V gene: TRBV19; J gene: TRBJ1-3; D gene: -; CDR3 protein: CASSPLGHAGNTIYF; CDR3 DNA: TGTGCCAGTAGTCCTCTGGGACATGCGGGAAACACCATATATTTT
clone size: once; V gene: TRBV7-8; J gene: TRBJ1-4; D gene: TRBD1; CDR3 protein: CASSPLTGVNEKLFF; CDR3 DNA: TGTGCCAGCAGCCCCCTCACAGGGGTTAATGAAAAACTGTTTTTT
clone size: few; V gene: TRBV30; J gene: TRBJ1-4; D gene: TRBD1; CDR3 protein: CAWSGGQAALSEKLFF; CDR3 DNA: TGTGCCTGGAGTGGGGGACAGGCCGCGCTCTCGGAAAAACTGTTTTTT
clone size: -; V gene: TRBV7-3; J gene: TRBJ2-3; D gene: -; CDR3 protein: CASSSLVSSTDTQYF; CDR3 DNA: TGTGCCAGCAGCTCACTGGTCTCTAGCACAGATACGCAGTATTTT
clone size: -; V gene: TRBV27; J gene: TRBJ2-2; D gene: -; CDR3 protein: CASSFTAGELFF; CDR3 DNA: TGTGCCAGCAGTTTTACGGCCGGGGAGCTGTTTTTT
clone size: -; V gene: TRBV19; J gene: TRBJ2-1; D gene: -; CDR3 protein: CASSIPGISVVEQFF; CDR3 DNA: TGTGCCAGTAGTATCCCAGGGATATCAGTGGTTGAGCAGTTCTTC
clone size: -; V gene: TRBV5-1; J gene: TRBJ2-1; D gene: TRBD2; CDR3 protein: CASSSELAGNSYNEQFF; CDR3 DNA: TGCGCCAGCAGCTCAGAACTAGCGGGGAACTCCTACAATGAGCAGTTCTTC
clone size: -; V gene: TRBV11-2; J gene: TRBJ1-6; D gene: -; CDR3 protein: CASSMGGEVRNSPLHF; CDR3 DNA: TGTGCCAGCAGCATGGGGGGGGAGGTTCGTAATTCACCCCTCCACTTT
clone size: -; V gene: TRBV5-4; J gene: TRBJ2-3; D gene: -; CDR3 protein: CARDEELAVDTQYF; CDR3 DNA: TGTGCCAGGGACGAGGAGTTAGCGGTAGATACGCAGTATTTT
clone size: -; V gene: TRBV2; J gene: TRBJ2-3; D gene: TRBD1; CDR3 protein: CASIALWTGGDTDTQYF; CDR3 DNA: TGTGCCAGCATCGCACTCTGGACAGGTGGGGACACAGATACGCAGTATTTT
clone size: -; V gene: TRBV9; J gene: TRBJ2-7; D gene: TRBD2; CDR3 protein: CASSSQREMLDFHEQYF; CDR3 DNA: TGTGCCAGCAGCTCTCAGCGGGAGATGTTGGATTTCCACGAGCAGTACTTC
clone size: -; V gene: TRBV11-3; J gene: TRBJ2-1; D gene: TRBD2; CDR3 protein: CASSPGLAGWENNEQFF; CDR3 DNA: TGTGCCAGCAGCCCTGGACTAGCGGGATGGGAAAACAATGAGCAGTTCTTC
clone size: -; V gene: TRBV28; J gene: TRBJ1-5; D gene: TRBD1; CDR3 protein: CASSLGQGFSNQPQHF; CDR3 DNA: TGTGCCAGCAGTTTGGGACAGGGCTTTAGCAATCAGCCCCAGCATTTT
clone size: -; V gene: TRBV19; J gene: TRBJ1-4; D gene: -; CDR3 protein: CASSTPGLATNEKLFF; CDR3 DNA: TGTGCCAGTAGCACCCCAGGGTTGGCAACTAATGAAAAACTGTTTTTT
clone size: -; V gene: TRBV9; J gene: TRBJ1-2; D gene: TRBD1; CDR3 protein: CASSVTGQGADYGYTF; CDR3 DNA: TGTGCCAGCAGCGTAACAGGACAGGGGGCGGACTATGGCTACACCTTC
clone size: -; V gene: TRBV28; J gene: TRBJ2-2; D gene: TRBD2; CDR3 protein: CASSFWASGPTGELFF; CDR3 DNA: TGTGCCAGCAGTTTTTGGGCTAGCGGACCGACCGGGGAGCTGTTTTTT
clone size: -; V gene: TRBV11-3; J gene: TRBJ1-1; D gene: -; CDR3 protein: CASSLAAGAGTEAFF; CDR3 DNA: TGTGCCAGCAGCTTAGCTGCAGGGGCAGGGACTGAAGCTTTCTTT
clone size: -; V gene: TRBV19; J gene: TRBJ1-5; D gene: TRBD1; CDR3 protein: CASRNRGINQPQHF; CDR3 DNA: TGTGCCAGTAGAAACAGGGGTATCAATCAGCCCCAGCATTTT
clone size: -; V gene: TRBV29-1; J gene: TRBJ2-1; D gene: TRBD2; CDR3 protein: CSVDRLAGEVGYNEQFF; CDR3 DNA: TGCAGCGTTGATCGGCTAGCGGGAGAGGTTGGGTACAATGAGCAGTTCTTC
clone size: once; V gene: TRBV10-3; J gene: TRBJ1-5; D gene: TRBD1; CDR3 protein: CAIRETGDSNQPQHF; CDR3 DNA: TGTGCCATCAGGGAGACAGGGGATAGCAATCAGCCCCAGCATTTT
clone size: -; V gene: TRBV5-1; J gene: TRBJ1-2; D gene: -; CDR3 protein: CASSPGSGYGYTF; CDR3 DNA: TGCGCCAGCAGCCCAGGGTCGGGCTATGGCTACACCTTC
clone size: once; V gene: TRBV27; J gene: TRBJ1-3; D gene: TRBD1; CDR3 protein: CASSPGTVSGNTIYF; CDR3 DNA: TGTGCCAGCAGTCCCGGGACAGTCTCTGGAAACACCATATATTTT
clone size: -; V gene: TRBV23-1; J gene: TRBJ2-7; D gene: -; CDR3 protein: CASSQLRDTYEQYF; CDR3 DNA: TGCGCCAGCAGTCAACTCCGGGACACCTACGAGCAGTACTTC
clone size: once; V gene: TRBV13; J gene: TRBJ1-1; D gene: TRBD1; CDR3 protein: CASSLGQGGTEAFF; CDR3 DNA: TGTGCCAGCAGCCTGGGACAGGGAGGCACTGAAGCTTTCTTT
clone size: -; V gene: TRBV6-2/TRBV6-3; J gene: TRBJ1-2; D gene: -; CDR3 protein: CASSSRSGGYTF; CDR3 DNA: TGTGCCAGCAGTTCCAGATCGGGTGGCTACACCTTC
clone size: once; V gene: TRBV7-2; J gene: TRBJ2-5; D gene: TRBD2; CDR3 protein: CASSLEPTSGGAGYF; CDR3 DNA: TGTGCCAGCAGCTTAGAACCGACTAGCGGGGGGGCCGGGTACTTC
clone size: -; V gene: TRBV11-1; J gene: TRBJ1-2; D gene: TRBD1; CDR3 protein: CATQPGGSYGYTF; CDR3 DNA: TGTGCCACCCAACCAGGGGGCAGCTATGGCTACACCTTC
clone size: -; V gene: TRBV6-5; J gene: TRBJ1-1; D gene: -; CDR3 protein: CASSYSGRGTEAFF; CDR3 DNA: TGTGCCAGCAGTTACTCAGGACGGGGCACTGAAGCTTTCTTT
clone size: -; V gene: TRBV19; J gene: TRBJ1-1; D gene: TRBD1; CDR3 protein: CASPPWTGGFGMNTEAFF; CDR3 DNA: TGTGCCAGTCCCCCTTGGACAGGGGGATTTGGTATGAACACTGAAGCTTTCTTT
clone size: -; V gene: TRBV30; J gene: TRBJ1-1; D gene: TRBD1; CDR3 protein: CAWQGQLNTEAFF; CDR3 DNA: TGTGCCTGGCAGGGACAGCTGAACACTGAAGCTTTCTTT
clone size: -; V gene: TRBV5-5; J gene: TRBJ2-7; D gene: -; CDR3 protein: CASSFPPGHSEQYF; CDR3 DNA: TGTGCCAGCAGCTTTCCTCCGGGACACTCCGAGCAGTACTTC
clone size: -; V gene: TRBV4-1; J gene: TRBJ1-1; D gene: -; CDR3 protein: CASSQLLGARRAFF; CDR3 DNA: TGCGCCAGCAGCCAACTCTTAGGGGCGAGGAGAGCTTTCTTT
clone size: -; V gene: TRBV18; J gene: TRBJ2-7; D gene: -; CDR3 protein: CASSPSSGTPSSYEQYF; CDR3 DNA: TGTGCCAGCTCACCTAGTTCCGGGACACCTAGCTCCTACGAGCAGTACTTC
clone size: -; V gene: TRBV7-6; J gene: TRBJ1-3; D gene: -; CDR3 protein: CASSPSAGRSSGNTIYF; CDR3 DNA: TGTGCCAGCAGCCCCTCGGCGGGGCGGAGCTCTGGAAACACCATATATTTT
clone size: -; V gene: TRBV30; J gene: TRBJ1-1; D gene: -; CDR3 protein: CAWSVGAPARTEAFF; CDR3 DNA: TGTGCCTGGAGTGTAGGGGCCCCGGCGAGGACTGAAGCTTTCTTT
clone size: -; V gene: TRBV4-1; J gene: TRBJ2-7; D gene: TRBD1; CDR3 protein: CASSQTTGGIYEQYF; CDR3 DNA: TGCGCCAGCAGCCAGACGACAGGGGGCATCTACGAGCAGTACTTC
clone size: -; V gene: TRBV25-1; J gene: TRBJ1-2; D gene: -; CDR3 protein: CASSEYGGGGYTF; CDR3 DNA: TGTGCCAGCAGTGAATATGGGGGAGGCGGCTACACCTTC